This is a list of T cell receptor beta chains from one sample in a study of radiation and T cells in renal cell carcinoma. Sequencing was performed with immunoSEQ multiplex PCR; in TCRdb, only in-frame clones are kept and a portion is missing. Of approximately 86,000 clones listed, around 81% are singletons. This specimen was blood, taken from a patient whose treatment included radiotherapy and nephrectomy. The receptors come from a man aged 45-60 years with renal cell carcinoma. Each CDR3 is given with its conserved first and last residue. A D gene is named only where the DNA matches it firmly. Not all rows give a size; the values are once, few, many and, for expanded clones, a class.

-	-	TRBV2	TRBJ2-7	15	TGTGCCAGCAGTGAAGTAACCCTTCTTATGTACGAGCAGTACTTC	CASSEVTLLMYEQYF
-	-	TRBV28	TRBJ1-5	16	TGTGCCAGCAGTTTATACCAGGGAAATAGCAATCAGCCCCAGCATTTT	CASSLYQGNSNQPQHF
few	-	TRBV5-4	TRBJ2-3	12	TGTGCCAGCAGCTTGGAAACAGATACGCAGTATTTT	CASSLETDTQYF
once	TRBD1	TRBV6-1	TRBJ1-2	15	TGTGCCAGCAGCCCACTATGGGACAGTAACTATGGCTACACCTTC	CASSPLWDSNYGYTF
-	TRBD2	TRBV5-6	TRBJ2-2	17	TGTGCCAGCAGCTTGCTTGGGGCTAGCGGGTCCACCGGGGAGCTGTTTTTT	CASSLLGASGSTGELFF
-	TRBD2	TRBV7-2	TRBJ2-7	17	TGTGCCAGCAGCAAGGGGCTAGCGGGGGGGAAGACCTACGAGCAGTACTTC	CASSKGLAGGKTYEQYF
-	-	TRBV5-1	TRBJ1-2	14	TGCGCCAGCAGCCTAGACAGCTCTACATATGGCTACACCTTC	CASSLDSSTYGYTF
many	TRBD1	TRBV5-1	TRBJ1-6	16	TGCGCCAGTAAAGGCCTGGAGACAGGGGATAATTCACCCCTCCACTTT	CASKGLETGDNSPLHF
-	TRBD1	TRBV18	TRBJ1-2	13	TGTGCCAGCTCAATGTGGGACAGGGATGGCTACACCTTC	CASSMWDRDGYTF
-	-	TRBV5-6	TRBJ2-4	13	TGTGCCAGCAGCAGGATGGGGGAGAACATTCAGTACTTC	CASSRMGENIQYF
-	-	TRBV7-2	TRBJ1-2	13	TGTGCCAGCAGCCAAGGGGGTAACTATGGCTACACCTTC	CASSQGGNYGYTF
-	-	TRBV5-4	TRBJ2-3	14	TGTGCCAGCAGCTTGGTGGCGGTTAGGGATACGCAGTATTTT	CASSLVAVRDTQYF
-	-	TRBV5-1	TRBJ2-2	15	TGCGCCAGCCGTCGATCGGGTGCCAACACCGGGGAGCTGTTTTTT	CASRRSGANTGELFF
-	-	TRBV18	TRBJ1-3	13	TGTGCCAGCTCACCGGGCTCTGGAAACACCATATATTTT	CASSPGSGNTIYF
-	-	TRBV27	TRBJ2-6	14	TGTGCCAGCACCCCTTTCTCTGGGGCCAACGTCCTGACTTTC	CASTPFSGANVLTF
-	-	TRBV6-5	TRBJ1-6	14	TGTGCCAGCACCAGGGAATGGGTTAATTCACCCCTCCACTTT	CASTREWVNSPLHF
-	-	TRBV7-9	TRBJ2-7	14	TGTGCCAGCAGTACGGACGGCCACTACGAGGGGCAGTACTTC	CASSTDGHYEGQYF
once	TRBD2	TRBV27	TRBJ2-3	15	TGTGCCAGCAGTTACAGCGGGGGGGCCCCAGATACGCAGTATTTT	CASSYSGGAPDTQYF
-	-	TRBV5-4	TRBJ1-1	14	TGTGCCAGCAGCCCACGGGGGGTAGAGACTGAAGCTTTCTTT	CASSPRGVETEAFF
-	-	TRBV11-2	TRBJ2-1	13	TGTGCCAGCAGCGACCGAGAGTTGCATGAGCAGTTCTTC	CASSDRELHEQFF